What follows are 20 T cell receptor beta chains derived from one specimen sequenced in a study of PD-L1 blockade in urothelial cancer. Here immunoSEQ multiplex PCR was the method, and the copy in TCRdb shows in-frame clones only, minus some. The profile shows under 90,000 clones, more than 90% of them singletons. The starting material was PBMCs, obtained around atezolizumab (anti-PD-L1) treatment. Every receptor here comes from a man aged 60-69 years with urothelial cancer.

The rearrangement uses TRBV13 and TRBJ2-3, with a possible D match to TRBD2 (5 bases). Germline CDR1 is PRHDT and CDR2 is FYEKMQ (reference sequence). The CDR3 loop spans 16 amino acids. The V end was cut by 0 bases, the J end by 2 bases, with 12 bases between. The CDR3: CASSLGNSGYTDTQYF. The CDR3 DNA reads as TGTGCCAGCAGCTTAGGGAACAGCGGCTACACAGATACGCAGTATTTT.

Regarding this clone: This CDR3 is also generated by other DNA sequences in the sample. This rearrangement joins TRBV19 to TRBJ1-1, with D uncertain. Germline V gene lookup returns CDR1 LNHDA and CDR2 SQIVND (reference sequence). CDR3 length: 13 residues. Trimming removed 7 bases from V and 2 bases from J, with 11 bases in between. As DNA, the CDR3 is TGTGCCAGTACTACCGGACTCAACACTGAAGCTTTCTTT. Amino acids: CASTTGLNTEAFF.

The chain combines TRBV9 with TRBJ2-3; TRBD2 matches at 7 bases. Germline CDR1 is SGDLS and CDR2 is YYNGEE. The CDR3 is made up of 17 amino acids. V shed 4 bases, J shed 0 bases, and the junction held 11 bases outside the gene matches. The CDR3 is CASSPRIGGGSTDTQYF. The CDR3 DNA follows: TGTGCCAGCAGCCCCCGGATTGGGGGGGGGAGCACAGATACGCAGTATTTT.

CDR3 nucleotide sequence: TGTGCCAGCAGCTTGGGGCAGGATAACTATGGCTACACCTTC. Translation gives CASSLGQDNYGYTF. The chain recombines TRBV5-4 with TRBJ1-2; D is ambiguous. The CDR3 covers 14 residues. Trimming cost V 0 bases and J 1 base, with 7 bases left between them. Germline CDR1 reads SGHNT; CDR2 reads YYREEE (reference sequence). Full variable domain (remainder filled in from reference TRBV5-4 and TRBJ1-2): ETGVTQSPTHLIKTRGQQVTLRCSSQSGHNTVSWYQQALGQGPQFIFQYYREEENGRGNFPPRFSGLQFPNYSSELNVNALELDDSALYLCASSLGQDNYGYTFGSGTRLTVV.

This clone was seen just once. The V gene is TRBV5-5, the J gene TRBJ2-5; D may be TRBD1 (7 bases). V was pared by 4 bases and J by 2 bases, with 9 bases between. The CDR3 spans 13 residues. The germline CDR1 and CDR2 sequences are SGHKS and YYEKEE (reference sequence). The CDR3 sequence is CASSAGQQETQYF. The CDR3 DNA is TGTGCCAGCAGCGCGGGACAGCAAGAGACCCAGTACTTC.

The CDR3 protein is CASSQGQQETQYF. Here the CDR3 DNA reads TGCGCCAGCAGCCAGGGACAGCAAGAGACCCAGTACTTC. The rearrangement uses TRBV5-1 and TRBJ2-5; 7 bases align to TRBD1. The V gene's germline CDR1 is SGHRS and CDR2 YFSETQ. The CDR3 loop spans 13 amino acids. The junction had 2 bases not matched to a gene; V was cut back by 4 bases and J by 2 bases. The whole variable domain, filled in from reference TRBV5-1 and TRBJ2-5, reads KAGVTQTPRYLIKTRGQQVTLSCSPISGHRSVSWYQQTPGQGLQFLFEYFSETQRNKGNFPGRFSGRQFSNSRSEMNVSTLELGDSALYLCASSQGQQETQYFGPGTRLLVL.

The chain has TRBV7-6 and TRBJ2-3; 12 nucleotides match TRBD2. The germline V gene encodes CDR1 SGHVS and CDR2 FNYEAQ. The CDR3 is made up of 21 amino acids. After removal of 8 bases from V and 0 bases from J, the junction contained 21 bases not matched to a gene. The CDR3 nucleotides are TGTGCCAGCCAAAGCCCAGCTAGCGGGGGGGCCAGGTCCCCTAGCACAGATACGCAGTATTTT. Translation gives CASQSPASGGARSPSTDTQYF.

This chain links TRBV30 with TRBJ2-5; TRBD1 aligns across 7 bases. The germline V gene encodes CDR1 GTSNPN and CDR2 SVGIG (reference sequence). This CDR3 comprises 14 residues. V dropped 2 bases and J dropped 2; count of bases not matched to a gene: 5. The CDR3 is CAWSLTGVQETQYF. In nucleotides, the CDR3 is TGTGCCTGGAGTTTAACAGGGGTACAAGAGACCCAGTACTTC.

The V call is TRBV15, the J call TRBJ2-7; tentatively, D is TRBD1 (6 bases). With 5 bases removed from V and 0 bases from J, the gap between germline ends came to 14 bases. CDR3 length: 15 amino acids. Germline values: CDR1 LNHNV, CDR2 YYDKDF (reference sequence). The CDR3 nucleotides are TGTGCCACCAGCCAACGTCTACAGGGCTCCTACGAGCAGTACTTC. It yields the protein CATSQRLQGSYEQYF.

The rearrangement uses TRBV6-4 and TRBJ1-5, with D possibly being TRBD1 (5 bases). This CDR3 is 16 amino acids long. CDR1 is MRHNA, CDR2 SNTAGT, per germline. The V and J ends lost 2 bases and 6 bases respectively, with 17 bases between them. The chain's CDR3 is CASSDGAGYGGQPQHF. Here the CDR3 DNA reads TGTGCCAGCAGTGACGGGGCGGGGTATGGCGGTCAGCCCCAGCATTTT.

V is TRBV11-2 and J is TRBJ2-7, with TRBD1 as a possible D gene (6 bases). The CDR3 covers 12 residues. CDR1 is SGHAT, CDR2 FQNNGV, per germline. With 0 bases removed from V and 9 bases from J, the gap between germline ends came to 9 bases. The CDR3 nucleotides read TGTGCCAGCAGCTTAGAAACAGGGAGGCAGTACTTC. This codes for CASSLETGRQYF.

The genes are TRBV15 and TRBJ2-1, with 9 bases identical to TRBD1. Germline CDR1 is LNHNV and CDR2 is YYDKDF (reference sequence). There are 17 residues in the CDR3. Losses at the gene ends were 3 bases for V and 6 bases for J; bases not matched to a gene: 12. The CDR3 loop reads CATSSGLRDREVNEQFF. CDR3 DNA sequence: TGTGCCACCAGCAGTGGGCTAAGGGACAGGGAGGTCAATGAGCAGTTCTTC.

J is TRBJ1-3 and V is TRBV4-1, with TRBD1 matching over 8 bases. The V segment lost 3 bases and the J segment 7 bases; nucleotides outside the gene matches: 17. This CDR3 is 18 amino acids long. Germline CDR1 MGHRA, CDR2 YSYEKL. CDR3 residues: CASSHHRTGNTFGNTIYF. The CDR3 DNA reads TGCGCCAGCAGCCACCACCGGACAGGGAATACTTTTGGGAACACCATATATTTT.

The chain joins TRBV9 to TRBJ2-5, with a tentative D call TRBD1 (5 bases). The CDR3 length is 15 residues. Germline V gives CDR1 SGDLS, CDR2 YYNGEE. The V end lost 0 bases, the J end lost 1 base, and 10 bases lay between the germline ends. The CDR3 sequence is CASSVGAGPQETQYF. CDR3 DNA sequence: TGTGCCAGCAGCGTAGGGGCAGGGCCCCAAGAGACCCAGTACTTC.

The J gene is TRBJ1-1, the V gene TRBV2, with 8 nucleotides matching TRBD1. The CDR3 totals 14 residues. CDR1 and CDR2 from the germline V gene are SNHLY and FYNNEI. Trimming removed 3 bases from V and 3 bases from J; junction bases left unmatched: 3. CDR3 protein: CASSEGTGDTEAFF. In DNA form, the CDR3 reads TGTGCCAGCAGTGAGGGGACAGGCGACACTGAAGCTTTCTTT.

CDR3 amino acids: CASSPPSSSNQPQHF. CDR3 DNA: TGTGCCAGCTCCCCCCCTTCGTCTAGCAATCAGCCCCAGCATTTT. The genes are TRBV18 and TRBJ1-5, with D hard to call. V shed 6 bases and J shed 0 bases, with 12 bases lying between them. The germline gives CDR1 KGHSH, CDR2 LQKENI. The CDR3 is 15 residues long. Based on the CDR3 plus reference TRBV18 and TRBJ1-5, the full variable domain is NAGVMQNPRHLVRRRGQEARLRCSPMKGHSHVYWYRQLPEEGLKFMVYLQKENIIDESGMPKERFSAEFPKEGPSILRIQQVVRGDSAAYFCASSPPSSSNQPQHFGDGTRLSIL.

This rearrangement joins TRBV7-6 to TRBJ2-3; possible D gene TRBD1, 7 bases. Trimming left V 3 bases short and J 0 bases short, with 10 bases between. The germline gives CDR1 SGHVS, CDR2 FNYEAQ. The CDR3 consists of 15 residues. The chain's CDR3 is CASSFPGGSTDTQYF. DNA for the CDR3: TGTGCCAGCAGCTTCCCAGGGGGGAGCACAGATACGCAGTATTTT.

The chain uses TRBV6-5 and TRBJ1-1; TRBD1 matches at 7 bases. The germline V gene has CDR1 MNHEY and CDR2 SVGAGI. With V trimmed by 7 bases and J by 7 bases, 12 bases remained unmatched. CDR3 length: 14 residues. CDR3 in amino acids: CASTLRQGSGEAFF. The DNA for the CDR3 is TGTGCCAGCACCTTACGACAGGGCTCGGGTGAAGCTTTCTTT.

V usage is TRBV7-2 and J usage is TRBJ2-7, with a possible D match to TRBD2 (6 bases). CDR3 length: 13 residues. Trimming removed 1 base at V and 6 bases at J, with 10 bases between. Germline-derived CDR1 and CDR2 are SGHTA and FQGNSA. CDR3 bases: TGTGCCAGCAGCTTAGGACTAGTCCGCGAGCAGTACTTC. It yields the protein CASSLGLVREQYF.

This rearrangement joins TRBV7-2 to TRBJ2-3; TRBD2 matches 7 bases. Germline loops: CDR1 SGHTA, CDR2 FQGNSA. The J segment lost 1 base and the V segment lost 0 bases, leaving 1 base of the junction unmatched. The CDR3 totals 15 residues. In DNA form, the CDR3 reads TGTGCCAGCAGCTTAGCCCGGGGGGGCACAGATACGCAGTATTTT. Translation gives CASSLARGGTDTQYF. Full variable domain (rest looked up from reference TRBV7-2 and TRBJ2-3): GAGVSQSPSNKVTEKGKDVELRCDPISGHTALYWYRQSLGQGLEFLIYFQGNSAPDKSGLPSDRFSAERTGGSVSTLTIQRTQQEDSAVYLCASSLARGGTDTQYFGPGTRLTVL.